This T cell receptor (beta chain) was identified in a study of T cell changes during pregnancy in multiple sclerosis. The repertoire was sequenced with immunoSEQ multiplex PCR; TCRdb's copy has only in-frame clones and lacks some. The data show about 59,000 clones, less than 95% seen once. V dropped 4 bases and J dropped 9; count of bases not matched to a gene: 10. Germline CDR1 and CDR2: LGHNA and YNFKEQ. The CDR3 extends over 16 amino acids. This clonotype originated in a female donor with multiple sclerosis, enrolled in a pregnancy study. The input for sequencing was CD8+ T cells from peripheral blood mononuclear cells, taken after pregnancy. The V call is TRBV4-2, the J call TRBJ2-1, with 12 positions matching TRBD2. The CDR3 spells CASSRLLAGGLGEQFF. In nucleotides, the CDR3 is TGTGCCAGCAGCCGATTACTAGCGGGAGGCCTCGGTGAGCAGTTCTTC.